One and the same sample provided the 19 T cell receptor beta chains below, sequenced in a study of blood T cell repertoires in COVID-19. The data were produced by immunoSEQ multiplex PCR, yet TCRdb's version contains in-frame clones alone and is incomplete. Found here are 200,000 to 250,000 clones, 70% to 85% of them singletons; the top ten hold roughly 10%. Sequencing input: peripheral blood. The receptors derive from a man aged 50 to 60 with active or convalescent COVID-19.

V gene TRBV3-1 (or the pseudogene TRBV3-2) combines with J gene TRBJ2-5, with TRBD2 identical over 14 bases. V shed 0 bases, J shed 5 bases, and the junction held 5 bases outside the gene matches. Germline V lookup: CDR1 LGHDT, CDR2 YNNKEL (reference sequence). The CDR3 sequence is 17 residues long. CDR3 sequence: CASSQEGLAGVIETQYF. The CDR3 bases are TGTGCCAGCAGCCAAGAGGGACTAGCGGGAGTGATTGAGACCCAGTACTTC.

This chain joins TRBV25-1 and TRBJ1-1, with D unresolved. V was clipped by 0 bases and J by 6 bases, with 8 bases between them. CDR3 length equals 13 residues. CDR1 and CDR2 (germline): MGHDK, SYGVNS. The CDR3 DNA reads TGTGCCAGCAGTGAATACAGGCAGGCTGAAGCTTTCTTT. This gives the protein CASSEYRQAEAFF.

The CDR3 here is CASSSLLNKNIQYF. The DNA for the CDR3 is TGTGCCAGCAGCTCACTATTGAACAAAAACATTCAGTACTTC. The gene calls are TRBV7-2 and TRBJ2-4; no clear D. The CDR3 runs 14 residues. Germline values: CDR1 SGHTA, CDR2 FQGNSA. Trimming left V 4 bases short and J 3 bases short, with 10 bases between. Full variable domain (remainder filled in from reference TRBV7-2 and TRBJ2-4): GAGVSQSPSNKVTEKGKDVELRCDPISGHTALYWYRQSLGQGLEFLIYFQGNSAPDKSGLPSDRFSAERTGGSVSTLTIQRTQQEDSAVYLCASSSLLNKNIQYFGAGTRLSVL.

The chain couples TRBV7-9 to TRBJ2-5, with TRBD1 matching over 7 bases. The CDR3 is 13 amino acids. CDR1 and CDR2 from the germline V gene are SEHNR and FQNEAQ (reference sequence). V shed 5 bases, J shed 3 bases, and the junction held 3 bases outside the gene matches. CDR3 amino acids: CASSPGTEETQYF. The DNA of the CDR3 is TGTGCCAGCAGCCCCGGGACAGAAGAGACCCAGTACTTC.

The chain has TRBV2 and TRBJ2-7; D is perhaps TRBD1 (6 bases). Germline CDR1 and CDR2: SNHLY and FYNNEI. The CDR3 is 14 residues long. V lost 4 bases and J 5 bases, leaving 15 bases between the germline ends. CDR3 sequence (DNA): TGTGCCAGCAGTGGACAGGATCAGCTCCACGAGCAGTACGTC. Residues: CASSGQDQLHEQYV.

This chain joins TRBV5-6 and TRBJ2-5; 7 bases agree with TRBD1. The CDR3 loop spans 13 amino acids. CDR1 and CDR2 from the germline V gene are SGHDT and YYEEEE. V shed 4 bases, J shed 2 bases, and the junction held 2 bases outside the gene matches. The CDR3 loop reads CASSPQGQETQYF. CDR3 nucleotide sequence: TGTGCCAGCAGCCCACAGGGGCAAGAGACCCAGTACTTC.

A single count supports this clone. V and J are TRBV28 and TRBJ1-5, with TRBD1 matching over 7 bases. The CDR3 totals 14 residues. Germline CDR1 is MDHEN and CDR2 is SYDVKM. Losses at the gene ends were 6 bases for V and 3 bases for J; bases not matched to a gene: 5. CDR3 bases: TGTGCCAGCAGACCCGGACAGGTCAATCAGCCCCAGCATTTT. The encoded protein is CASRPGQVNQPQHF.

V gene TRBV27 combines with J gene TRBJ1-1; 7 bases line up with TRBD1. The CDR3 spans 14 residues. Looked up from germline, CDR1 is MNHEY and CDR2 is SMNVEV (reference sequence). V shed 5 bases, J shed 1 base, and the junction held 4 bases outside the gene matches. The CDR3 loop reads CASSLRQGNTEAFF. Here the CDR3 DNA reads TGTGCCAGCAGTCTAAGACAGGGGAACACTGAAGCTTTCTTT.

The chain recombines TRBV4-3 with TRBJ2-1; TRBD2 matches 9 bases. Germline V gene lookup returns CDR1 LGHNA and CDR2 YSLEER. CDR3 size: 15 residues. With V trimmed by 1 base and J by 6 bases, 4 bases remained unmatched. Written as DNA, the CDR3 is TGCGCCAGCAGCCAAGGGCTAGCGGGAACCAATGAGCAGTTCTTC. Amino acids: CASSQGLAGTNEQFF.

The genes are TRBV29-1 and TRBJ2-7, with 7 bases aligning to TRBD1. Germline V gene sequence: CDR1 SQVTM, CDR2 ANQGSEA. The CDR3 is 15 amino acids. Germline trimming cut 0 bases from V and 5 bases from J; bases unmatched to any gene: 10. This CDR3 is CSVEDQWDRNHEQYF. The CDR3 DNA reads TGCAGCGTTGAAGATCAATGGGACAGAAACCACGAGCAGTACTTC.

CDR3 loop: CASNSLPGGDEQFF. In DNA, the CDR3 is TGTGCCAGCAACTCGCTGCCAGGGGGCGATGAGCAGTTCTTC. The chain uses TRBV2 and TRBJ2-1, with 8 positions matching TRBD1. The CDR3 covers 14 residues. Losses at the gene ends were 7 bases for V and 8 bases for J; bases not matched to a gene: 10. The germline gives CDR1 SNHLY, CDR2 FYNNEI. The full variable domain, its missing parts supplied by reference TRBV2 and TRBJ2-1, is EPEVTQTPSHQVTQMGQEVILRCVPISNHLYFYWYRQILGQKVEFLVSFYNNEISEKSEIFDDQFSVERPDGSNFTLKIRSTKLEDSAMYFCASNSLPGGDEQFFGPGTRLTVL.

V usage is TRBV3-1 (or the pseudogene TRBV3-2) and J usage is TRBJ1-2, with 7 bases aligning to TRBD1. CDR1 is LGHDT and CDR2 is YNNKEL in the germline V gene (reference sequence). CDR3 length equals 15 residues. V was pared by 2 bases and J by 4 bases, with 7 bases of the junction left unmatched. This CDR3 is CASSQQQGTGYGYTF. The CDR3 bases are TGTGCCAGCAGCCAACAACAGGGGACGGGCTATGGCTACACCTTC.

The genes are TRBV28 and TRBJ1-4, with TRBD1 identical over 10 bases. The CDR3 runs to 15 residues. V was clipped by 6 bases and J by 6 bases; unmatched bases: 7. Germline-derived CDR1 and CDR2 are MDHEN and SYDVKM. The CDR3 here is CASRLSGTGDEKLFF. For the CDR3, the DNA is TGTGCCAGCAGACTCTCCGGGACAGGGGATGAAAAACTGTTTTTT.

The V gene is TRBV19, the J gene TRBJ1-1; D might be TRBD1 (5 bases). CDR1 and CDR2 from the germline V gene are LNHDA and SQIVND (reference sequence). CDR3 length: 14 amino acids. V lost 4 bases to trimming and J lost 6 bases, with 15 bases between them. The CDR3 DNA follows: TGTGCCAGTAGTACCGGAGGAGGGGTCGCTGAAGCTTTCTTT. Protein: CASSTGGGVAEAFF.

The rearrangement uses TRBV4-3 and TRBJ2-1; no reliable D call. With 1 base removed from V and 5 bases from J, the gap between germline ends came to 6 bases. The CDR3 is 13 residues long. CDR1 LGHNA and CDR2 YSLEER come from the germline V gene. CDR3 region: CASSQGADNEQFF. CDR3 coding DNA: TGCGCCAGCAGCCAAGGGGCTGACAATGAGCAGTTCTTC.

The gene calls are TRBV6-2 or TRBV6-3 and TRBJ2-7, with 8 nucleotides matching TRBD1. With 0 bases clipped from V and 0 bases from J, the junction kept 7 bases outside the gene matches. The CDR3 spans 17 residues. Germline V gives CDR1 MNHEY, CDR2 SVGEGT. CDR3 nucleotides: TGTGCCAGCAGTTACTCGCCCTACAGGGGGAGCTCCTACGAGCAGTACGTC. It encodes CASSYSPYRGSSYEQYV.

V is TRBV10-3 and J is TRBJ1-2; TRBD1 aligns across 9 bases. The ends lost 6 bases at V and 2 bases at J; junction bases unmatched: 7. Germline loops: CDR1 ENHRY, CDR2 SYGVKD. CDR3 length: 15 residues. The CDR3 bases are TGTGCCATCAGCGATTGGGACAGGGAGAACTATGGCTACACCTTC. It encodes CAISDWDRENYGYTF.

The count of this clone is one. The rearrangement uses TRBV11-2 and TRBJ2-2; 7 bases map to TRBD2. With V trimmed by 5 bases and J by 6 bases, 15 bases remained unmatched. The germline gives CDR1 SGHAT, CDR2 FQNNGV. The CDR3 runs to 17 residues. The CDR3, as DNA: TGTGCCAGCAGCCGCCGACCCAGACTAGCCGGTTCCGGGGAGCTGTTTTTT. It translates to CASSRRPRLAGSGELFF.

V gene TRBV28 combines with J gene TRBJ1-2; TRBD1 matches at 12 bases. In germline, CDR1 is MDHEN, CDR2 SYDVKM. Trimming cost V 2 bases and J 4 bases; bases outside gene matches: 2. The CDR3 totals 15 residues. CDR3: CASSLGDRGPYGYTF. The CDR3 DNA reads TGTGCCAGCAGTTTAGGGGACAGGGGGCCCTATGGCTACACCTTC.